This T cell receptor (beta chain) was identified in a study of response to subunit inactivated influenza vaccine. Trimming removed 1 base from V and 5 bases from J, with 14 bases in between. The V gene's germline CDR1 is MGHDK and CDR2 SYGVNS. The CDR3 contains 15 residues. TCRdb used MiXCR to reprocess the RT-PCR reads, holding one entry per CDR3 protein. Of about 650,000 distinct CDR3 sequences listed, 15% to 19% were seen once; the top ten hold under 14%. This chain links TRBV25-1 with TRBJ1-2; D is unclear. The receptor comes from a man aged 45-60 years who received an inactivated influenza vaccine. Sequencing used PBMCs from blood, obtained approximately 12 days after vaccination. The CDR3 DNA is TGTGCCAGCAGTGAATCCGGCAGGCCCCATTATGGCTACACCTTC. Translation gives CASSESGRPHYGYTF.